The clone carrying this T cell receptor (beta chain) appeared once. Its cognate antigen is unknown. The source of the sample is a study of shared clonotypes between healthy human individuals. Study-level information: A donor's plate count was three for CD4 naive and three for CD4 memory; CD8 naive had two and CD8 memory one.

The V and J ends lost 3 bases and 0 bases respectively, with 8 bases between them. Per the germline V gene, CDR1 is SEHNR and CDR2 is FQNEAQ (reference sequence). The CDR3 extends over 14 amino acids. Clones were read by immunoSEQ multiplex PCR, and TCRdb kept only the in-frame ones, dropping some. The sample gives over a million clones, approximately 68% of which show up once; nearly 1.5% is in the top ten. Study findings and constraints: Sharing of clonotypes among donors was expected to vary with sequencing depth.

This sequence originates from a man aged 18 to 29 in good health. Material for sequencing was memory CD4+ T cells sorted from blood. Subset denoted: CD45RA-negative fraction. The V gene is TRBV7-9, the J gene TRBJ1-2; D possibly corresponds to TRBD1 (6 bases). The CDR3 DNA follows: TGTGCCAGCAGCTTCGGACAGTCTAACTATGGCTACACCTTC. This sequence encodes CASSFGQSNYGYTF. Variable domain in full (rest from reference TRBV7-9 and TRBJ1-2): DTGVSQNPRHKITKRGQNVTFRCDPISEHNRLYWYRQTLGQGPEFLTYFQNEAQLEKSRLLSDRFSAERPKGSFSTLEIQRTEQGDSAMYLCASSFGQSNYGYTFGSGTRLTVV.